This TCR beta chain was sequenced in a study of technical replicates of blood from several donors. Libraries were prepared by immunoSEQ multiplex PCR; TCRdb keeps only in-frame clonotypes and omits some of them. The sample gives tens of thousands of clones, roughly 95% of which show up once; 0.3% to 0.45% is in the top ten. V lost 0 bases, J lost 5 bases, and 6 bases stayed unmatched. Per the germline V gene, CDR1 is LGHNA and CDR2 is YNFKEQ. The CDR3 has 16 residues. The sequence was collected from a human donor in good health. This rearrangement joins TRBV4-2 to TRBJ1-4; TRBD1 matches at 7 bases. The source material was T cells isolated from PBMCs. CDR3 amino acids: CASSQEGGTVNEKLFF. The CDR3, as DNA: TGTGCCAGCAGCCAAGAGGGCGGGACAGTCAATGAAAAACTGTTTTTT.